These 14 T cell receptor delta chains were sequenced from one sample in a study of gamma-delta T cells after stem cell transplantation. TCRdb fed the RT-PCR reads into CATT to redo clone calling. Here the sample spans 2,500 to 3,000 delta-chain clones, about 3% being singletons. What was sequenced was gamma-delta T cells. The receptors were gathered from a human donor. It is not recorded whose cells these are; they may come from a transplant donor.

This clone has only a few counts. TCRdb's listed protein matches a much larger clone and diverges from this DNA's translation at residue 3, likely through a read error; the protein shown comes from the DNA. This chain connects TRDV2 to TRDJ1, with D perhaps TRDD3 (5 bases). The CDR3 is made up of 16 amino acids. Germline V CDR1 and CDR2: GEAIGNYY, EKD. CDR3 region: CARDMIDGGGTDKLIF. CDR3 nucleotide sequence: TGTGCCCGTGACATGATTGACGGGGGCGGCACCGATAAACTCATCTTT.

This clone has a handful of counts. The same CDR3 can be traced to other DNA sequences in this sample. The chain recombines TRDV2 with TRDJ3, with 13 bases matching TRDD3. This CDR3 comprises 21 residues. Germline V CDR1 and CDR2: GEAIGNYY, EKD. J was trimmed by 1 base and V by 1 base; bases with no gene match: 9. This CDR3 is CACDTGTGGYAGSWDTRQMFF. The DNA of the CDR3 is TGTGCCTGTGACACGGGTACTGGGGGATACGCTGGGTCCTGGGACACCCGACAGATGTTTTTC.

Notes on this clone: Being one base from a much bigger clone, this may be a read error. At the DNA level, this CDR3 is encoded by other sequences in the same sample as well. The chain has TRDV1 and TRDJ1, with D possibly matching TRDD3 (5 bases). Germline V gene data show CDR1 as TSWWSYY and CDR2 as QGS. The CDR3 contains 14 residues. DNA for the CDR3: TGCGCTCTTGGGGAACCGCGCGTTGGCGATAAACTCATCTTT. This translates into CALGEPRVGDKLIF.

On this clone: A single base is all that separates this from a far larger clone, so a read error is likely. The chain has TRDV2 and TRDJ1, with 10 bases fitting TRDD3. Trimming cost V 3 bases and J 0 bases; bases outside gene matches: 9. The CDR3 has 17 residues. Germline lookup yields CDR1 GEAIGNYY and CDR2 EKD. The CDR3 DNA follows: TGTGCCTGTGACGCCGTTGGGGGATACCAGTACACCGATAAACTCATCTTT. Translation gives CACDAVGGYQYTDKLIF.

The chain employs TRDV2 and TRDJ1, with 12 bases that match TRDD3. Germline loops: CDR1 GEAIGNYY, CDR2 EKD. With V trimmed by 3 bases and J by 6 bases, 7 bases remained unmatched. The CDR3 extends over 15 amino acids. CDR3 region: CACDAILGDTYKLIF. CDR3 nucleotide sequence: TGTGCCTGTGACGCGATACTGGGGGATACCTATAAACTCATCTTT.

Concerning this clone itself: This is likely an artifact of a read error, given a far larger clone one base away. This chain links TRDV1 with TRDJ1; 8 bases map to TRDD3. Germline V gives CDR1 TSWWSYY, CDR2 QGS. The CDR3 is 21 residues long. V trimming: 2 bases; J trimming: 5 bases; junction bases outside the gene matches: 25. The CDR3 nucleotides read TGTGCTCTTGGGGAATTGAGGGCTTCCAATGTACTGGGGGCTACAAGAGATAAACTCATCTTT. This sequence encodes CALGELRASNVLGATRDKLIF.

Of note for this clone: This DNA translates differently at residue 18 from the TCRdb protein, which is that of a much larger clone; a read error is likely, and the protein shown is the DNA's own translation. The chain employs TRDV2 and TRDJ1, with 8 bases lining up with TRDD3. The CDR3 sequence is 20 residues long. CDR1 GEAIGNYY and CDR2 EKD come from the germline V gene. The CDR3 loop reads CACDAILGGPQGLYTDKPIF. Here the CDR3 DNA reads TGTGCCTGTGACGCGATACTGGGGGGTCCCCAGGGCTTGTACACCGATAAACCCATCTTT.

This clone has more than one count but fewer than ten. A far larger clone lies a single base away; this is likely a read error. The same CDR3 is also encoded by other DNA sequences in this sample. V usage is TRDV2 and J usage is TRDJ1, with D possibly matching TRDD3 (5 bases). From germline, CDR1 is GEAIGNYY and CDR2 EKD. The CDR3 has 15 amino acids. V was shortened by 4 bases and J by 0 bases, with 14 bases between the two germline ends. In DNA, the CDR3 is TGTGCCTGTGAACCTCTCAGTGGGGACACCGATAAACTCATCTTT. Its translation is CACEPLSGDTDKLIF.

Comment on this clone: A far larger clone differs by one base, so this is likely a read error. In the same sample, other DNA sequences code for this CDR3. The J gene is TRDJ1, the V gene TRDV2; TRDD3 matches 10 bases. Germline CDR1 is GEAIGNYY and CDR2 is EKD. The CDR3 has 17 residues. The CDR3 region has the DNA TGTGCCTGCGACACCGTTGGGGGATACCAGTACACCGATAAACTCATCTTT. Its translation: CACDTVGGYQYTDKLIF.

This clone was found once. In nucleotides, the CDR3 is TGTGCCTGTGACACTCTCCTTTCTGGGGGATACGGGTACACCGATAAACTCATCTTT. It translates to CACDTLLSGGYGYTDKLIF. The chain has TRDV2 and TRDJ1; 12 nucleotides match TRDD3. Germline CDR1 is GEAIGNYY and CDR2 is EKD. V gave up 1 base and J gave up 0 bases; unmatched junction bases: 11. The CDR3 has 19 residues.

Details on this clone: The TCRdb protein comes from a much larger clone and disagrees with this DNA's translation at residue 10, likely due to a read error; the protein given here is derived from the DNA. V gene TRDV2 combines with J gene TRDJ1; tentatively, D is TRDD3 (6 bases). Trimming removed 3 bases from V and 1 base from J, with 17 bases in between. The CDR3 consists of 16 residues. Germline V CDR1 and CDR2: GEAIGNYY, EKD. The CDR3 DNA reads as TGTGCCTGTGACCCCGTGGTGGGGGGCTGCACCGATAAACTCATCTTT. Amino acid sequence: CACDPVVGGCTDKLIF.

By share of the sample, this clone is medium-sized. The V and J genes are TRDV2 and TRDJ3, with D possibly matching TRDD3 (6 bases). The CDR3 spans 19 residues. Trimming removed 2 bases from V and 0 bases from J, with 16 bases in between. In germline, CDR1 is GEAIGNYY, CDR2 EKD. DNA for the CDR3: TGTGCCTGTGACATGGGAGACTGGGCCGCCTCCTGGGACACCCGACAGATGTTTTTC. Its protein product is CACDMGDWAASWDTRQMFF.

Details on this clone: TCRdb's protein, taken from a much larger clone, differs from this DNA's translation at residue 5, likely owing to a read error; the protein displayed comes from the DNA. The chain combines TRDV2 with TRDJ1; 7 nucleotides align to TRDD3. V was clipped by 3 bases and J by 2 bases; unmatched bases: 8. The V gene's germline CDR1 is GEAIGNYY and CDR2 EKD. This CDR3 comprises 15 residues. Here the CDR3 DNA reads TGTGCCTGTGACGCCCTCGGGGGATCGACCGATAAACTCATCTTT. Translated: CACDALGGSTDKLIF.

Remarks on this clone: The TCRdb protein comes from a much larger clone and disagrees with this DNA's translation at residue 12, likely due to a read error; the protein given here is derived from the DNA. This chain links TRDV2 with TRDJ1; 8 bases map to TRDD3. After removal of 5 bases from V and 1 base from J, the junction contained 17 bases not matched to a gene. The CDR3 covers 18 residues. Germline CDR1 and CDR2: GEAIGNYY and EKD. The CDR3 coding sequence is TGTGCCTGTGCAGGTATCGGAGGAGTGGGGGATTGCACCGATAAACTCATCTTT. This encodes CACAGIGGVGDCTDKLIF.